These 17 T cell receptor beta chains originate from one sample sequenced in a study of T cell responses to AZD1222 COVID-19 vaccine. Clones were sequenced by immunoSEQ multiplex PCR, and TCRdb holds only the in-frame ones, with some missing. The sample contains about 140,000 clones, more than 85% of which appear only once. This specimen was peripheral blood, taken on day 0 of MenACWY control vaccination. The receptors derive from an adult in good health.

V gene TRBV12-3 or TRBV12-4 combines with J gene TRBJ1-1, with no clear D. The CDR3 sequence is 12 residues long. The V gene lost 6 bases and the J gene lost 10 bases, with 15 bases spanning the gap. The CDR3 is CASRTVAGSAFF. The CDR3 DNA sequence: TGTGCCAGCAGGACTGTCGCGGGTTCAGCTTTCTTT.

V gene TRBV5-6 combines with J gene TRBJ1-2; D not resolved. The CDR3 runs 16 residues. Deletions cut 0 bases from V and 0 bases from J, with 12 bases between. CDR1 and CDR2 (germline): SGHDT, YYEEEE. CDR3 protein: CASSLAVAEPNYGYTF. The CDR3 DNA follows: TGTGCCAGCAGCTTGGCCGTGGCGGAACCTAACTATGGCTACACCTTC.

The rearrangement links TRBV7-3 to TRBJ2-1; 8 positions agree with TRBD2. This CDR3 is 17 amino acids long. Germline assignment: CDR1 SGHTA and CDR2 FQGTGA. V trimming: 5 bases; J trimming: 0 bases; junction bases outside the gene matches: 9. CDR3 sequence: CASSPLGAGGSYNEQFF. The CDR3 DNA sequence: TGTGCCAGCAGCCCGCTGGGGGCGGGAGGCTCCTACAATGAGCAGTTCTTC. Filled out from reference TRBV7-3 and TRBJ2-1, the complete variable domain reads GAGVSQTPSNKVTEKGKYVELRCDPISGHTALYWYRQSLGQGPEFLIYFQGTGAADDSGLPNDRFFAVRPEGSVSTLKIQRTERGDSAVYLCASSPLGAGGSYNEQFFGPGTRLTVL.

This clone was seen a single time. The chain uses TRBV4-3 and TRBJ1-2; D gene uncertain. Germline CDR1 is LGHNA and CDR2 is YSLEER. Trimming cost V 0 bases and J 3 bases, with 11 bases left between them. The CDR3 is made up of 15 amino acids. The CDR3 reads CASSQEYSDDYGYTF. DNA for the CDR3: TGCGCCAGCAGCCAAGAGTACTCGGACGACTATGGCTACACCTTC.

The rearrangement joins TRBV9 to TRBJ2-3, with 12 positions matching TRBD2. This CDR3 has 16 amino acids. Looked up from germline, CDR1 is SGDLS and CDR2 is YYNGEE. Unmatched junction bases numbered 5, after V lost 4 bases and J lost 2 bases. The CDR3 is CASSPTSGGLTDTQYF. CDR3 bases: TGTGCCAGCAGCCCGACTAGCGGGGGCCTCACAGATACGCAGTATTTT.

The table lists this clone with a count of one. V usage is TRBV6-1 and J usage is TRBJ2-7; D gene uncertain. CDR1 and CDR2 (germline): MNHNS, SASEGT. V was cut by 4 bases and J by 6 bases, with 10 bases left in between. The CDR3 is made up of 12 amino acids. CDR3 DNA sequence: TGTGCCAGCAGTGGAGCAGGTGTCGAGCAGTACTTC. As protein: CASSGAGVEQYF.

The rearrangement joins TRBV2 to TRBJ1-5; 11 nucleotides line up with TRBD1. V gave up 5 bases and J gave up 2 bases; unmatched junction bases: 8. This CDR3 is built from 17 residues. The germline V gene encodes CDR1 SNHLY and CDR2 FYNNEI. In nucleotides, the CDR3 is TGTGCCAGCAGTTCTGGACAGGGGGCCCTGGGCAATCAGCCCCAGCATTTT. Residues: CASSSGQGALGNQPQHF.

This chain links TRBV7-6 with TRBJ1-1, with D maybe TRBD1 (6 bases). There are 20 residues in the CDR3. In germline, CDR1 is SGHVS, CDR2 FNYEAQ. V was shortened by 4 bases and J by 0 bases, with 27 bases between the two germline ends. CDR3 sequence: CASSSVKQGAYPFMNTEAFF. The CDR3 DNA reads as TGTGCCAGCAGCTCCGTCAAACAGGGCGCCTACCCTTTTATGAACACTGAAGCTTTCTTT.

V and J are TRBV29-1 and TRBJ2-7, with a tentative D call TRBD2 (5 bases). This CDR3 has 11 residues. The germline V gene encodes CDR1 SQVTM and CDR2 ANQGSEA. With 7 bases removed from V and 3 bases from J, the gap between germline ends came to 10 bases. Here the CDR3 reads CSGGENYEQYF. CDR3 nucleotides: TGCAGCGGTGGGGAGAACTACGAGCAGTACTTC.

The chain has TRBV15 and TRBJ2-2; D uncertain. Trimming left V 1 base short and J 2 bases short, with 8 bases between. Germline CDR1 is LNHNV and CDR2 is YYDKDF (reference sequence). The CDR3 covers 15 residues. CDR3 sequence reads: CATSRGDTNTGELFF. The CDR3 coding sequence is TGTGCCACCAGCAGAGGAGACACCAACACCGGGGAGCTGTTTTTT.

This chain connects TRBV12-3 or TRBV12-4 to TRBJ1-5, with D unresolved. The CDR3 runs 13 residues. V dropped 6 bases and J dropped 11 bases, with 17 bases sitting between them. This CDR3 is CASSPRRASTQHF. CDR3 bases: TGTGCCAGCAGCCCCCGAAGGGCCTCGACCCAGCATTTT.

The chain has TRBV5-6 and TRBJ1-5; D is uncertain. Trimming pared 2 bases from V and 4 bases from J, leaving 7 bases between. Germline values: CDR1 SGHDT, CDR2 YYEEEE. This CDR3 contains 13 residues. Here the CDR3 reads CASSFDSNQPQHF. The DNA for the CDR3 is TGTGCCAGCAGCTTTGACTCGAATCAGCCCCAGCATTTT.

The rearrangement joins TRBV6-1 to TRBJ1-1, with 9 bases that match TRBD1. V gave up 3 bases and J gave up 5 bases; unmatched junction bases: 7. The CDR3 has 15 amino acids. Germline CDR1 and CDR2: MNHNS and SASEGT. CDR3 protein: CASSDHTGGWTEAFF. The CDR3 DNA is TGTGCCAGCAGTGACCACACAGGGGGCTGGACTGAAGCTTTCTTT.

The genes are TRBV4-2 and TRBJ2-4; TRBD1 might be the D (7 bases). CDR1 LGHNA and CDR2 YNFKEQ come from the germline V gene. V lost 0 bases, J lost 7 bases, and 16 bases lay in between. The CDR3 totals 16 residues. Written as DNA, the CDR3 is TGTGCCAGCAGCCAAGATCATGGCAGGGGGGTGAACATTCAGTACTTC. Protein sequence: CASSQDHGRGVNIQYF.

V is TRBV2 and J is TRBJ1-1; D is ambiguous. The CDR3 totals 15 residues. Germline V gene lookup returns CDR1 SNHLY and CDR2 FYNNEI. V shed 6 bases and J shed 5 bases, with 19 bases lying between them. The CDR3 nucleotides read TGTGCCAGCAGAATCGAGGGCGGGATAGGGACTGAAGCTTTCTTT. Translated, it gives CASRIEGGIGTEAFF. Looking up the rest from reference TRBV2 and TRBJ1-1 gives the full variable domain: EPEVTQTPSHQVTQMGQEVILRCVPISNHLYFYWYRQILGQKVEFLVSFYNNEISEKSEIFDDQFSVERPDGSNFTLKIRSTKLEDSAMYFCASRIEGGIGTEAFFGQGTRLTVV.

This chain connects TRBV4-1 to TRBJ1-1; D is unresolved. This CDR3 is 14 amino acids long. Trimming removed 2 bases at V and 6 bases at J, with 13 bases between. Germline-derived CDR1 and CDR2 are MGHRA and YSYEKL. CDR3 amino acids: CASSQLQWDAEAFF. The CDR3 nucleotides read TGCGCCAGCAGCCAATTGCAATGGGATGCTGAAGCTTTCTTT.

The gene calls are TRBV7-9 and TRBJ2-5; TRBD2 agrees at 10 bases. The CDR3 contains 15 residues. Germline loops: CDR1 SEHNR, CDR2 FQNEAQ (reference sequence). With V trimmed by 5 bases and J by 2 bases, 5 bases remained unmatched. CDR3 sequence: CASSLGTSDQETQYF. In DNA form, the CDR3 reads TGTGCCAGCAGCCTAGGGACTAGCGATCAAGAGACCCAGTACTTC.